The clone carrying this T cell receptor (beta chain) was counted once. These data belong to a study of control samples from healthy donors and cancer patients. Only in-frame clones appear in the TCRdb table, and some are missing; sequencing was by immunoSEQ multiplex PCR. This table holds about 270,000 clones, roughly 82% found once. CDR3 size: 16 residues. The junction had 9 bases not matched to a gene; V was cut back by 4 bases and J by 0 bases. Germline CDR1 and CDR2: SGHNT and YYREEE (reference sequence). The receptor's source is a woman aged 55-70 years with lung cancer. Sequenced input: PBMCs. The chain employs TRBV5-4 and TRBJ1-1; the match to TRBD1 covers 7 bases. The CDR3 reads CASSTGQVSMNTEAFF. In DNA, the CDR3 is TGTGCCAGCAGCACAGGACAGGTCTCTATGAACACTGAAGCTTTCTTT.